This T cell receptor beta chain stems from a study of T cell clonotyping in hematopoietic cell transplantation. This CDR3 contains 14 residues. CDR1 SGHVS and CDR2 FNYEAQ come from the germline V gene. V gave up 1 base and J gave up 6 bases; unmatched junction bases: 5. Study results and caveats: Recipient TCR diversity dropped after transplant; expanded clonotypes rose from day 30 to 180. CD4 and CD8 repertoire contributions could not be separated without sorting. Few recipient clonotypes overlapped donors; over 95% were de novo at given depth. Higher Inverse Simpson Index values in graft donor and pretransplant recipient predicted broader posttransplant TCR diversity.

As regards this clone: Its antigen is as yet unknown.

The table came from immunoSEQ multiplex PCR; TCRdb's copy has only in-frame clones and leaves some out. Here the sample spans 15,000 to 20,000 clones, about nine tenths being singletons. This chain connects TRBV7-6 to TRBJ2-7, with TRBD1 matching 8 bases. The sequence derives from a man aged 40-49 years in good health. Some clones in this sample may be carry-over from other donors' samples. The sequenced material came from peripheral blood mononuclear cells. The CDR3 DNA reads as TGTGCCAGCAGCTTAGGACAGGGGATCCGCGAGCAGTACTTC. This sequence encodes CASSLGQGIREQYF.